A selection of T cell receptor beta chains follows, all from one sample in a study of blood T cell repertoires in COVID-19. Profiling relied on immunoSEQ multiplex PCR, and the TCRdb table lists in-frame clones only, not all of them. This table holds 50,000 to 65,000 clones, about 85% found once. Sequencing was performed on peripheral blood. These receptors were collected from a man aged 35 to 55 with active COVID-19. The CDR3 runs from the conserved cysteine through the conserved F or W. D genes are given only for firm matches. Rows may omit the clone size; those that give it use once, few, many or a size class.

j_call: TRBJ2-1; clone_size: -; d_call: -; v_call: TRBV30; cdr3_nt: TGTGCCTGGAGTTCGGGACTCCCCCTCGTAGAGCAGTTCTTC; cdr3_aa: CAWSSGLPLVEQFF
j_call: TRBJ2-2; clone_size: -; d_call: -; v_call: TRBV6-5; cdr3_nt: TGTGCCAGCAGTTACTTGAGAATCGCCGGGGAGCTGTTTTTT; cdr3_aa: CASSYLRIAGELFF
j_call: TRBJ2-3; clone_size: -; d_call: -; v_call: TRBV19; cdr3_nt: TGTGCCAGTAGCCTCGCGGCTAGCACAGATACGCAGTATTTT; cdr3_aa: CASSLAASTDTQYF
j_call: TRBJ2-5; clone_size: -; d_call: TRBD2; v_call: TRBV10-3; cdr3_nt: TGTGCCATCAGTGATCCTAGCGGGAGACCCGAGACCCAGTACTTC; cdr3_aa: CAISDPSGRPETQYF
j_call: TRBJ1-1; clone_size: -; d_call: -; v_call: TRBV2; cdr3_nt: TGTGCCAGCAAAAGGGGAGGAAACACTGAAGCTTTCTTT; cdr3_aa: CASKRGGNTEAFF
j_call: TRBJ1-3; clone_size: -; d_call: TRBD1; v_call: TRBV28; cdr3_nt: TGTGCCAGCAGTTTGGGCGGGACAGGGTCTCAGGTGGTCGCTGGAAACACCATATATTTT; cdr3_aa: CASSLGGTGSQVVAGNTIYF
j_call: TRBJ2-3; clone_size: -; d_call: -; v_call: TRBV18; cdr3_nt: TGTGCCAGCTCACCAAGAGCGGCCACAGATACGCAGTATTTT; cdr3_aa: CASSPRAATDTQYF
j_call: TRBJ1-2; clone_size: -; d_call: -; v_call: TRBV19; cdr3_nt: TGTGCCAGTAGTCCGCGGCGCAGCCCTAACTATGGCTACACCTTC; cdr3_aa: CASSPRRSPNYGYTF
j_call: TRBJ2-3; clone_size: -; d_call: TRBD2; v_call: TRBV6-6; cdr3_nt: TGTGCCAGCAGTACTGGGGAGGGGGATACGCAGTATTTT; cdr3_aa: CASSTGEGDTQYF
j_call: TRBJ1-1; clone_size: -; d_call: -; v_call: TRBV12-3/TRBV12-4; cdr3_nt: TGTGCCAGCAGTTTCAGGGGTGAAGCTTTCTTT; cdr3_aa: CASSFRGEAFF
j_call: TRBJ1-4; clone_size: few; d_call: TRBD1; v_call: TRBV5-1; cdr3_nt: TGCGCCAGCAGCCCCGGGACAGGGGATGAAAAACTGTTTTTT; cdr3_aa: CASSPGTGDEKLFF
j_call: TRBJ2-1; clone_size: -; d_call: -; v_call: TRBV6-6; cdr3_nt: TGTGCCAGCAGCCCCGGCGGGGCTTGGAACAATGAGCAGTTCTTC; cdr3_aa: CASSPGGAWNNEQFF
j_call: TRBJ2-2; clone_size: once; d_call: TRBD2; v_call: TRBV7-9; cdr3_nt: TGTGCCAGCAGCGTGGGACTAGCGGGAAACACCGGGGAGCTGTTTTTT; cdr3_aa: CASSVGLAGNTGELFF
j_call: TRBJ1-5; clone_size: few; d_call: TRBD1; v_call: TRBV6-5; cdr3_nt: TGTGCCAGCAGGGACAGGGATGGTCAGCCCCAGCATTTT; cdr3_aa: CASRDRDGQPQHF
j_call: TRBJ1-3; clone_size: -; d_call: -; v_call: TRBV11-2; cdr3_nt: TGTGCCAGCAGCGTACAGGGTGGACATGGAAACACCATATATTTT; cdr3_aa: CASSVQGGHGNTIYF
j_call: TRBJ2-5; clone_size: -; d_call: -; v_call: TRBV7-9; cdr3_nt: TGTGCCAGCAGCTTAGGGGTCCCGGGAGACCAAGAGACCCAGTACTTC; cdr3_aa: CASSLGVPGDQETQYF
j_call: TRBJ1-3; clone_size: -; d_call: TRBD1; v_call: TRBV30; cdr3_nt: TGTGCCTGGAGTGGGCAGGGGGCGTCTGGAAACACCATATATTTT; cdr3_aa: CAWSGQGASGNTIYF